The 20 T cell receptor beta chains reported below all come from one sample, sequenced in a study of blood T cells in healthy people across ages. The authors ran a second PCR of 7 to 11 cycles using a sample-barcoded 5' primer and a J-beta primer mix. TCRdb independently ran MiXCR on the 5' RACE reads; one entry per CDR3 protein. Of approximately 790,000 distinct CDR3 sequences listed, 55% to 65% are singletons. The material sequenced was blood. The source of these receptors is a man aged 25-40 years in good health.

This clonotype was recorded once. Here the CDR3 reads CASTSGQDQETQYF. In nucleotides, the CDR3 is TGTGCCAGCACCAGTGGACAGGACCAAGAGACCCAGTACTTC. The rearrangement uses TRBV7-9 and TRBJ2-5, with TRBD1 matching 7 bases. After removal of 7 bases from V and 0 bases from J, the junction contained 5 bases not matched to a gene. The CDR3 extends over 14 amino acids. Germline V gives CDR1 SEHNR, CDR2 FQNEAQ (reference sequence).

The V call is TRBV3-1, the J call TRBJ1-6; no reliable D call. Germline loops: CDR1 LGHDT, CDR2 YNNKEL (reference sequence). The ends were cut back, 2 bases at V and 7 bases at J, with 12 bases in the middle. The CDR3 length is 15 residues. The CDR3, as DNA: TGTGCCAGCAGCCAAAATCATGGGGTGAATTCACCCCTCCACTTT. Translating gives CASSQNHGVNSPLHF.

This clonotype showed up just a few times. A read error may explain this, as a much larger clone is one base away. The V gene is TRBV29-1, the J gene TRBJ2-1; D is unresolved. The DNA end is more similar to TRBJ2-7, so the J call may be wrong. CDR3 size: 12 residues. Germline assignment: CDR1 SQVTM and CDR2 ANQGSEA. The CDR3 is CSADIDYNEQYF. The CDR3 DNA is TGCAGCGCCGACATTGATTACAATGAGCAGTACTTC.

The chain employs TRBV7-2 and TRBJ2-7, with D maybe TRBD1 (6 bases). The V end was cut by 1 base, the J end by 1 base, with 11 bases between. The CDR3 is 15 residues long. From germline, CDR1 is SGHTA and CDR2 FQGNSA. CDR3 in amino acids: CASSLGSGVSYEQYF. The DNA of the CDR3 is TGTGCCAGCAGCTTAGGCTCAGGGGTTTCCTACGAGCAGTACTTC.

The chain has TRBV4-3 and TRBJ2-3; possible D gene TRBD1, 6 bases. The V end lost 0 bases, the J end lost 0 bases, and 16 bases lay between the germline ends. CDR3 length equals 18 residues. Germline V lookup: CDR1 LGHNA, CDR2 YSLEER. The CDR3: CASSQDLRTAFSTDTQYF. The DNA for the CDR3 is TGCGCCAGCAGCCAAGATTTACGGACAGCTTTTAGCACAGATACGCAGTATTTT.

The rearrangement uses TRBV6-1 and TRBJ2-4, with D perhaps assigned TRBD1 or TRBD2 (5 bases each). Judging by the DNA end, TRBJ2-7 fits better; the J call may be wrong. Germline loops: CDR1 MNHNS, CDR2 SASEGT. This CDR3 region has 15 residues. The CDR3 loop is CASSPRDLGLYEQYF. As DNA, the CDR3 is TGTGCCAGCAGTCCACGGGACCTCGGTCTTTACGAGCAGTACTTC.

This clonotype was observed many times. The rearrangement joins TRBV11-3 to TRBJ2-3, with TRBD1 as a possible D gene (6 bases). CDR3 size: 15 residues. V gave up 2 bases and J gave up 0 bases, with 9 bases separating them. Germline V CDR1 and CDR2: SGHNT, YENEEA. The CDR3: CASSLSRGSTDTQYF. The CDR3 DNA is TGTGCCAGCAGCTTAAGCAGGGGAAGCACAGATACGCAGTATTTT.

The chain carries TRBV5-1 and TRBJ2-3; D may be TRBD1 or TRBD2 (6 bases each). The germline V and J ends were trimmed by 4 bases and 0 bases, with 9 bases remaining between them. CDR1 is SGHRS and CDR2 is YFSETQ in the germline V gene. The CDR3 contains 14 residues. CDR3 amino acids: CASSTGASTDTQYF. CDR3 DNA: TGCGCCAGCAGCACGGGGGCGAGCACAGATACGCAGTATTTT.

Note on this clonotype: One end of the junction fails to match germline, which may point to a read error. The rearrangement uses TRBV20-1 and TRBJ2-1, with 8 positions matching TRBD1. CDR1 DFQATT and CDR2 SNEGSKA come from the germline V gene (reference sequence). The CDR3 is made up of 15 amino acids. CDR3 region: CSARARQGLYNEQFF. CDR3 DNA: TGCAGTGCTAGAGCGAGACAGGGGTTGTACAATGAACAGTTCTTC.

This sequence joins TRBV6-2 or TRBV6-3 and TRBJ2-1, with 13 nucleotides matching TRBD2. The CDR3 length is 17 residues. Trimming removed 4 bases from V and 3 bases from J; junction bases left unmatched: 6. Germline CDR1 and CDR2: MNHEY and SVGEGT. In DNA form, the CDR3 reads TGTGCCAGCAGTTCGGGACTAGCGGGGACCAACTACAATGAGCAGTTCTTC. Translation gives CASSSGLAGTNYNEQFF.

The V call is TRBV6-5, the J call TRBJ1-1, with TRBD1 matching over 10 bases. Germline-derived CDR1 and CDR2 are MNHEY and SVGAGI. The CDR3 runs to 14 residues. V was pared by 4 bases and J by 2 bases, with 1 base of the junction left unmatched. The DNA for the CDR3 is TGTGCCAGCAGTTGGGACAGGGGAAACACTGAAGCTTTCTTT. This sequence encodes CASSWDRGNTEAFF.

The DNA of the CDR3 is TGTGCCAGCAGCTCCCGGATCTCGGGGGGGAATGACGAGCAGTACTTC. Its translation: CASSSRISGGNDEQYF. The chain uses TRBV9 and TRBJ2-7; 8 bases match TRBD2. Trimming cost V 4 bases and J 5 bases; bases outside gene matches: 14. This CDR3 contains 16 residues. Germline V CDR1 and CDR2: SGDLS, YYNGEE.

The sample holds many counts of this clonotype. The chain recombines TRBV5-1 with TRBJ2-4; 8 nucleotides line up with TRBD1. Germline V gene lookup returns CDR1 SGHRS and CDR2 YFSETQ. V shed 4 bases and J 5 bases; nucleotides not matched to a gene: 5. The CDR3 sequence is 14 residues long. Here the CDR3 reads CASSAGQAQNIQYF. The CDR3 region has the DNA TGCGCCAGCAGCGCGGGACAGGCCCAAAACATTCAGTACTTC.

The chain has TRBV6-2 or TRBV6-3 and TRBJ1-1, with a possible D match to TRBD1 (6 bases). Trimming cost V 5 bases and J 3 bases, with 10 bases left between them. The CDR3 runs to 13 residues. Germline-derived CDR1 and CDR2 are MNHEY and SVGEGT. CDR3 amino acids: CASSNDRYTEAFF. The DNA for the CDR3 is TGTGCCAGCAGTAATGACAGGTACACTGAAGCTTTCTTT.

The rearrangement joins TRBV7-2 to TRBJ2-4, with TRBD1 identical over 9 bases. CDR3 size: 13 residues. Germline CDR1 reads SGHTA; CDR2 reads FQGNSA. V lost 5 bases to trimming and J lost 7 bases; unmatched junction nucleotides: 3. The CDR3 DNA sequence: TGTGCCAGCAGCCCACAGGGGGCTAACATTCAGTACTTC. It yields the protein CASSPQGANIQYF.

The chain joins TRBV20-1 to TRBJ1-2; D call uncertain. The CDR3 length is 13 residues. Trimming took 5 bases from V and 8 from J, leaving 18 bases between them. Germline lookup yields CDR1 DFQATT and CDR2 SNEGSKA (reference sequence). This CDR3 is CSAEPSHVLGYTF. Here the CDR3 DNA reads TGCAGTGCTGAGCCCTCACACGTCTTGGGCTACACCTTC.

V is TRBV7-8 and J is TRBJ2-7; either TRBD1 or TRBD2 may supply D (5 bases each). The germline V gene encodes CDR1 SGHVS and CDR2 FQNEAQ. Trimming pared 2 bases from V and 7 bases from J, leaving 12 bases between. This CDR3 comprises 13 residues. The CDR3 region is CASSLSGGWEQYF. In DNA form, the CDR3 reads TGTGCCAGCAGCTTATCTGGGGGTTGGGAGCAGTACTTC.

This clonotype was counted a few times. The V call is TRBV2, the J call TRBJ2-7; TRBD1 matches 9 bases. Germline V gene sequence: CDR1 SNHLY, CDR2 FYNNEI. The CDR3 has 13 amino acids. J was trimmed by 2 bases and V by 6 bases; bases with no gene match: 2. CDR3 DNA sequence: TGTGCCAGCAGGGACAGGGGCCCCTACGAGCAGTACTTC. Protein: CASRDRGPYEQYF.

This chain connects TRBV7-3 to TRBJ2-3; the match to TRBD1 covers 9 bases. V lost 5 bases and J lost 7; bases outside the gene matches: 16. This CDR3 has 17 residues. Per germline, CDR1 SGHTA and CDR2 FQGTGA. CDR3 in DNA: TGTGCCAGCAGCCCCACGGCCCGGACAGGGGTCGGACATACGCAGTATTTT. It translates to CASSPTARTGVGHTQYF.

The chain uses TRBV20-1 and TRBJ2-7; D is uncertain. The V gene lost 2 bases and the J gene lost 3 bases, with 17 bases spanning the gap. The CDR3 is 15 residues long. Germline V gene sequence: CDR1 DFQATT, CDR2 SNEGSKA (reference sequence). The CDR3 DNA reads as TGCAGTGCTAGACCCACTGATATAGCCGTCTACGAGCAGTACTTC. This gives the protein CSARPTDIAVYEQYF.